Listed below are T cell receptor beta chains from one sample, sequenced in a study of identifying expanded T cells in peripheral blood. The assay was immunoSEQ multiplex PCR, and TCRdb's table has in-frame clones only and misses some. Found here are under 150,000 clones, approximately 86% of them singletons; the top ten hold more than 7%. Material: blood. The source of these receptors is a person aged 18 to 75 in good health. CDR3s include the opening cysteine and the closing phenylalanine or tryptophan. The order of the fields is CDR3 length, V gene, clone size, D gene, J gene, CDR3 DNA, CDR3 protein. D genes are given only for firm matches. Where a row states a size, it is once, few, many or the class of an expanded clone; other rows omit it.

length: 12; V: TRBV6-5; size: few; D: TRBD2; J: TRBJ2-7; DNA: TGTGCCAGCAGGGGGGGGTCCTACGAGCAGTACTTC; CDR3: CASRGGSYEQYF
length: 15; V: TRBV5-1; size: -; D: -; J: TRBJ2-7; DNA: TGCGCCAGCAGCTTTACGGGGGAAACGGTCTACGAGCAGTACTTC; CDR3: CASSFTGETVYEQYF
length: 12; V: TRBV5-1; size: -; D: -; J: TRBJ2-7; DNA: TGCGCCAGCAGTAAAGACAGTTACGAGCAGTACTTC; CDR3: CASSKDSYEQYF
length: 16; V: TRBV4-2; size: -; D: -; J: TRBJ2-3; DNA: TGTGCCAGCAGCCAAGATAAAAGCGGAAGCACAGATACGCAGTATTTT; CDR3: CASSQDKSGSTDTQYF
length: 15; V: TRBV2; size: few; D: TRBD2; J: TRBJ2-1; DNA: TGTGCCAGCAGTCCTAGGACTAGCGCGGACAATGAGCAGTTCTTC; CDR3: CASSPRTSADNEQFF
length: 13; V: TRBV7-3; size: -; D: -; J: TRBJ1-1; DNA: TGTGCCAGCAGCTTAACGGGGGCCACTGAAGCTTTCTTT; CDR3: CASSLTGATEAFF
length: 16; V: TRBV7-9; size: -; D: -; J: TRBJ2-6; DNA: TGTGCCAGCAGCGATAGGACTTTTTCTGGGGCCAACGTCCTGACTTTC; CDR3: CASSDRTFSGANVLTF
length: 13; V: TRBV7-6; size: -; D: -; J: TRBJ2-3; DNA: TGTGCCAGCAGCCAACCGGGTTCAGATACGCAGTATTTT; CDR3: CASSQPGSDTQYF
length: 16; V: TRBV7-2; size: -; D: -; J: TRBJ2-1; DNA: TGTGCCAGCAGCCCCGACCCACCTCCCTCCTACAATGAGCAGTTCTTC; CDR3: CASSPDPPPSYNEQFF
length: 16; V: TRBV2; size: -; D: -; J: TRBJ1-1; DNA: TGTGCCGGCTTACGCTCGGCAGCTGGGACGAACACTGAAGCTTTCTTT; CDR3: CAGLRSAAGTNTEAFF
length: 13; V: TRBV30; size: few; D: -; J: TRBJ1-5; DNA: TGTGCCTGGCGACAGGAGAATAATCAGCCCCAGCATTTT; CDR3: CAWRQENNQPQHF
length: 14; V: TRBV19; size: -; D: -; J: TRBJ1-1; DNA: TGTGCCAGTAGTTGGGGGGTTACGAACACTGAAGCTTTCTTT; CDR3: CASSWGVTNTEAFF
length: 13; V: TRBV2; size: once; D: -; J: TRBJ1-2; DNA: TGTGCCAGCAGTGAAAACGGTGACTATGGCTACACCTTC; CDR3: CASSENGDYGYTF
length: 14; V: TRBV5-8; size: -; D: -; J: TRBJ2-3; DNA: TGTGCCAGCAGCCCCGTGGGGAGCACAGATACGCAGTATTTT; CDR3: CASSPVGSTDTQYF
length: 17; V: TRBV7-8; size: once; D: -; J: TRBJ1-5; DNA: TGTGCCAGCAGCCCCCGACCCGGCGGGGAGGGCAATCAGCCCCAGCATTTT; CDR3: CASSPRPGGEGNQPQHF
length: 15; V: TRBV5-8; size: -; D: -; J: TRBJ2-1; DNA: TGTGCCAGCATCCCCAGGAGGGCCTCTTACAATGAGCAGTTCTTC; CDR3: CASIPRRASYNEQFF
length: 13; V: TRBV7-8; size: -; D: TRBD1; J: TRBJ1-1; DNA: TGTGCCACCCAGGGACAGTTGAACACTGAAGCTTTCTTT; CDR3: CATQGQLNTEAFF
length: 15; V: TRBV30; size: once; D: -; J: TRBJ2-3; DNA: TGTGCCTGGAGTGGGACGGCGGCCCGCACAGATACGCAGTATTTT; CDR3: CAWSGTAARTDTQYF
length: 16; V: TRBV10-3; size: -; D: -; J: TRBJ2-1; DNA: TGTGCCATCAGAGGGGGAGGGCCGTCGGGGAGGCATGAGCAGTTCTTC; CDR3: CAIRGGGPSGRHEQFF
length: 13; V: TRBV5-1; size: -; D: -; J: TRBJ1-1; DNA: TGCGCCAGCAGCTTCTACACGGGCACTGAAGCTTTCTTT; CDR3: CASSFYTGTEAFF
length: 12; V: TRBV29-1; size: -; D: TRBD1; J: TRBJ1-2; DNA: TGCAGCGTTTCGACAGGGGTAGGCGGCTACACCTTC; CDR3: CSVSTGVGGYTF
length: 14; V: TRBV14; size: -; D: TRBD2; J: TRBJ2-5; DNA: TGTGCCAGCAGGGACAGCGGGGGAGCCGTGACCCAGTACTTC; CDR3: CASRDSGGAVTQYF
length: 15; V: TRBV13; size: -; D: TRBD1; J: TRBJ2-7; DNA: TGTGCCAGCAGCTTAAAGGTGACAGGGCCCTACGAGCAGTACTTC; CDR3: CASSLKVTGPYEQYF
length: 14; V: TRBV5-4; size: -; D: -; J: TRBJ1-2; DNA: TGTGCCAGCAGCGCGAAACAGGGAAACTATGGCTACACCTTC; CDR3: CASSAKQGNYGYTF
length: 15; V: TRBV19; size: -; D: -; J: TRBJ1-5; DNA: TGTGCCAGTAGTATAGATTCCCGGGGGGATCAGCCCCAGCATTTT; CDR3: CASSIDSRGDQPQHF
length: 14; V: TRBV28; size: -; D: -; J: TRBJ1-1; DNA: TGTGCCAGCAGACTCCATGGGATGAACACTGAAGCTTTCTTT; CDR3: CASRLHGMNTEAFF
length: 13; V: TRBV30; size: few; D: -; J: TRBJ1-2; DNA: TGTGCCTGGAGACGGGGGGAGCGCTATGGCTACACCTTC; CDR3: CAWRRGERYGYTF
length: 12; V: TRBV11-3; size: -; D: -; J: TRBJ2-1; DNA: TGTGCCAGCAGCGGGGTGGGAAAAGAGCAGTTCTTC; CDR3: CASSGVGKEQFF
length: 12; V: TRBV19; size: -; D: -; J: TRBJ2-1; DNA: TGTGCCACCAAACCCAATACAGTTGAGCAGTTCTTC; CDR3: CATKPNTVEQFF
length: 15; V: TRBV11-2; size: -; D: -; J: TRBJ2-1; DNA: TGTGCCAGCAGCTTAGATGGGGACCCAAGAAATGAGCAGTTCTTC; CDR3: CASSLDGDPRNEQFF
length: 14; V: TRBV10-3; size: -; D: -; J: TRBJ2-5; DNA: TGTGCCATCATGGCGGATTTAGGCTTGGAGACCCAGTACTTC; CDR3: CAIMADLGLETQYF
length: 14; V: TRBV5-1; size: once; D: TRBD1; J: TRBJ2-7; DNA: TGCGCCAGCAGCTCCGGGACAGGGACCTACGAGCAGTACTTC; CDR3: CASSSGTGTYEQYF
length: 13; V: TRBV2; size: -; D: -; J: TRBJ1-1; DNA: TGTGCCAGCAGAGAGGGGGGGCACACTGAAGCTTTCTTT; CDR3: CASREGGHTEAFF
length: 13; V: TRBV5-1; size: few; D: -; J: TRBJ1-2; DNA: TGCGCCAGCAGCTTCTCGGGACCACAGGGCTACACCTTC; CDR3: CASSFSGPQGYTF
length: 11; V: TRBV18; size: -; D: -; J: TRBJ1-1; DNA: TGTGCCAGCTCATCGCCATTAAGGGCTTTCTTT; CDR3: CASSSPLRAFF
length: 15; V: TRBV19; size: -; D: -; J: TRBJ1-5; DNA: TGTGCCAGTAGTATAGTGAACACAATCGATCAGCCCCAGCATTTT; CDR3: CASSIVNTIDQPQHF
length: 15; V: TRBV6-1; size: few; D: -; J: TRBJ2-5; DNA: TGTGCCAGCAGTGGAGGACTCGGGCCGGAAGAGACCCAGTACTTC; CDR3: CASSGGLGPEETQYF
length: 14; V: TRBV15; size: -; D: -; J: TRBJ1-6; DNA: TGTGCCACCAGCATGACCAAAAGTAATTCACCCCTCCACTTT; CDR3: CATSMTKSNSPLHF
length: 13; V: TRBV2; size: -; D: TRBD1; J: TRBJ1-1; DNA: TGTGCCAGCAGTTCACAGGGGGTGACTGAAGCTTTCTTT; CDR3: CASSSQGVTEAFF
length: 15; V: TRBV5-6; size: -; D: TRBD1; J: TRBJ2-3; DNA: TGTGCCAGCAGCCCACAGGGGGCGGGCACAGATACGCAGTATTTT; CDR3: CASSPQGAGTDTQYF
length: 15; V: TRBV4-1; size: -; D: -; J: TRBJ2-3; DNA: TGCGCCAGCAGCCAAGATAGGGTAGTCCTTGATACGCAGTATTTT; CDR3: CASSQDRVVLDTQYF
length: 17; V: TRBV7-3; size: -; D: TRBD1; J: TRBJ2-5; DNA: TGTGCCAGCAGCAAAACGCAGGGACAGTTGGAATTGGAGACCCAGTACTTC; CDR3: CASSKTQGQLELETQYF
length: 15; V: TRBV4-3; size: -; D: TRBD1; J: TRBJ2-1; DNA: TGCGCCAGCAGCCAATCCGTCAGGGACAGTGGTGAGCAGTTCTTC; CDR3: CASSQSVRDSGEQFF
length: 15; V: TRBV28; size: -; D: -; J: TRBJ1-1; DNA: TGTGCCAGCAGTTTACCCTTGGGATTGGCCACTGAAGCTTTCTTT; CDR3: CASSLPLGLATEAFF
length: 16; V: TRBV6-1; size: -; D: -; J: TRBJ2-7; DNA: TGTGCCAGCAGTGAAGTTTTTAGGGGGGACAGCTACGAGCAGTACTTC; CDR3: CASSEVFRGDSYEQYF
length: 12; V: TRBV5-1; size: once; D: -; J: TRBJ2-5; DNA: TGCGCCAGCAGCTTGGCCGGAGAGACCCAGTACTTC; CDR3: CASSLAGETQYF
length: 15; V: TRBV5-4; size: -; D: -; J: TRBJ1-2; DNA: TGCGCCAGCAGCCAAGAAAGAGCAGGGTTCTATGGCTACACCTTC; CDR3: CASSQERAGFYGYTF
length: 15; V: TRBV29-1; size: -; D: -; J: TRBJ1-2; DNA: TGCAGCGTTGAAGATATGAGTGGGACTAGGGTTGGCTACACCTTC; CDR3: CSVEDMSGTRVGYTF
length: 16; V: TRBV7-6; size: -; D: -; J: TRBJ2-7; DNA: TGTGCCAGCAGCTCGCTGGCGGACAGCCCAAACTACGAGCAGTACTTC; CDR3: CASSSLADSPNYEQYF
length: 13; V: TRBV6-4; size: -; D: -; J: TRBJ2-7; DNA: TGTGCCAGCAGTGGGCTGGGAGTTTACGAGCAGTACTTC; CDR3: CASSGLGVYEQYF
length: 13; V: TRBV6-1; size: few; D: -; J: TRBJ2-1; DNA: TGTGCCAGCAGTGAAGCGGGGTGGGAAGAGCAGTTCTTC; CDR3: CASSEAGWEEQFF
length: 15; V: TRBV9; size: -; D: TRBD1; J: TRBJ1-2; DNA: TGTGCCAGCAGCGTACGGGACAGGGCGACCTATGGCTACACCTTC; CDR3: CASSVRDRATYGYTF
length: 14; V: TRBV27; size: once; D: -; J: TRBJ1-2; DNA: TGTGCCAGCAGTCGAAAAGGAGTTAACTATGGCTACACCTTC; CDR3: CASSRKGVNYGYTF